The present entry profiles one T cell receptor beta chain with its context. Antigen: not known. The sample originates from a study of T cell responses to AZD1222 COVID-19 vaccine. Study-level points and caveats: The donors showed a predominance of white British ancestry and of females, with possible underestimation of clonal diversity. Spike as a whole was targeted by vaccine-associated CD4 TCRs, dominant at 160-218 and 743-854. At baseline, seropositivity was found in only six or seven AZD1222 recipients. Spike-specific TCR repertoires showed rising breadth and depth after two AZD1222 doses.

The CDR3 spans 15 residues. Germline loops: CDR1 SEHNR, CDR2 FQNEAQ (reference sequence). Trimming took 2 bases from V and 2 from J, leaving 11 bases between them. Some clones are missing from TCRdb's copy, which holds only in-frame ones; the method was immunoSEQ multiplex PCR. The sample lists about 120,000 clones, around 90% seen once, with just over 4% in the top ten. This chain links TRBV7-9 with TRBJ2-3, with D perhaps matching TRBD1 or TRBD2 (5 bases each). The source material was peripheral blood, sampled 28 days after the second dose of the MenACWY control vaccine. This receptor was obtained from an adult who received the MenACWY meningococcal vaccine as a control. The CDR3 sequence: CASSLRRDATDTQYF. The CDR3, as DNA: TGTGCCAGCAGCTTACGAAGGGACGCCACAGATACGCAGTATTTT.